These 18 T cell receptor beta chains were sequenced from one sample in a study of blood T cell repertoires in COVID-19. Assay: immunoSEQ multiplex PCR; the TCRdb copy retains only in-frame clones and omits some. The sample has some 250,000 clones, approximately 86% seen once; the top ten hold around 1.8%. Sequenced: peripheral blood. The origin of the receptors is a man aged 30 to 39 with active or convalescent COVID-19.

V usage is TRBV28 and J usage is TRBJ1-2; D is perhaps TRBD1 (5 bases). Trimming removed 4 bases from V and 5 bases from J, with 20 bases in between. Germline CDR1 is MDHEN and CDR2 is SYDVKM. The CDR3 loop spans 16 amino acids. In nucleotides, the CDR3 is TGTGCCAGCAGTTACGGATACGTGGGGGGGGAGTATGGCTACACCTTC. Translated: CASSYGYVGGEYGYTF.

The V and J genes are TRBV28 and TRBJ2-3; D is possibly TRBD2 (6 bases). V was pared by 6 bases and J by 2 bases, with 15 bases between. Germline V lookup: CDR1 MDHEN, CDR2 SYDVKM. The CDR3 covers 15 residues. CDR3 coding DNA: TGTGCCAGCAGCCGCGGGCGGGACGTCACAGATACGCAGTATTTT. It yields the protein CASSRGRDVTDTQYF.

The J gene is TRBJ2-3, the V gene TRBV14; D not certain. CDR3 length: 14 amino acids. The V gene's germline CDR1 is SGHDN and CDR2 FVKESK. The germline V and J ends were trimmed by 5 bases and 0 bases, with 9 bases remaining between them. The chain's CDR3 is CASSGRISTDTQYF. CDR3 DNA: TGTGCCAGCAGCGGCAGGATAAGCACAGATACGCAGTATTTT. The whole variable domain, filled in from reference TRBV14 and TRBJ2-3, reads EAGVTQFPSHSVIEKGQTVTLRCDPISGHDNLYWYRRVMGKEIKFLLHFVKESKQDESGMPNNRFLAERTGGTYSTLKVQPAELEDSGVYFCASSGRISTDTQYFGPGTRLTVL.

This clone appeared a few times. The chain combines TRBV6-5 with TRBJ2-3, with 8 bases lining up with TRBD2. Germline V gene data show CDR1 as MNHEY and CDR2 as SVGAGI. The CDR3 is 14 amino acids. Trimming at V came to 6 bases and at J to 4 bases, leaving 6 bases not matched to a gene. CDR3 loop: CASRPGGHADTQYF. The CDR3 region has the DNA TGTGCCAGCAGGCCGGGGGGGCATGCAGATACGCAGTATTTT.

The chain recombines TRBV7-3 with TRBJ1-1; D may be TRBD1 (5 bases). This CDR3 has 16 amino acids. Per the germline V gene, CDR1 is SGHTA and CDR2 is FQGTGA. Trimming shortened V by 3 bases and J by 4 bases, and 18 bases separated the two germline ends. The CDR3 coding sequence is TGTGCCAGCAGCTTGGCAGGCCAGGGAGGAAGCACTGAAGCTTTCTTT. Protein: CASSLAGQGGSTEAFF.

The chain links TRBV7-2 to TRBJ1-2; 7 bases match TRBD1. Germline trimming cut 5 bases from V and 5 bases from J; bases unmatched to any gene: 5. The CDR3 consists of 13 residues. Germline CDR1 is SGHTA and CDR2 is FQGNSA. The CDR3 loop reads CASSTGADYGYTF. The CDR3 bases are TGTGCCAGCAGCACAGGGGCAGATTATGGCTACACCTTC.

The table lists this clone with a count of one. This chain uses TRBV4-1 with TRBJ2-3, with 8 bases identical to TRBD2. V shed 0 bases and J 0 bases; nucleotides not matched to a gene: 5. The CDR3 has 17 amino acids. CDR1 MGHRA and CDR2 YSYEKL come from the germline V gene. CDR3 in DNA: TGCGCCAGCAGCCAAGATCGGCGGGGGGTAAGCACAGATACGCAGTATTTT. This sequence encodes CASSQDRRGVSTDTQYF.

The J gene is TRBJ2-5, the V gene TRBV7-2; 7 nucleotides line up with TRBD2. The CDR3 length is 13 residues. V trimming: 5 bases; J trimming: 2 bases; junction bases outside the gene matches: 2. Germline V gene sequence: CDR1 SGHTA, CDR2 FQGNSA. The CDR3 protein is CASSTRGQETQYF. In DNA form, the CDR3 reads TGTGCCAGCAGCACGCGGGGGCAAGAGACCCAGTACTTC.

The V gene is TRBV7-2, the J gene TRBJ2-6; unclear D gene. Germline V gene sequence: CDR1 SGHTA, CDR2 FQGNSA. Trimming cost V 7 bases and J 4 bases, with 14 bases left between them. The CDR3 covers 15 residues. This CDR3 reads CASTSSATGANVLTF. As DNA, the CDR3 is TGTGCCAGCACATCGAGCGCGACCGGGGCCAACGTCCTGACTTTC.

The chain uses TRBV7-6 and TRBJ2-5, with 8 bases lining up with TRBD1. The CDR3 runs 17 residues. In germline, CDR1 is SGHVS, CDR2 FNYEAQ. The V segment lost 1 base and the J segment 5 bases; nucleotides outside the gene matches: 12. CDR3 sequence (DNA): TGTGCCAGCAGCTTAGGGGGGGCAGGGGGCTATCCGGAGACCCAGTACTTC. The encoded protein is CASSLGGAGGYPETQYF.

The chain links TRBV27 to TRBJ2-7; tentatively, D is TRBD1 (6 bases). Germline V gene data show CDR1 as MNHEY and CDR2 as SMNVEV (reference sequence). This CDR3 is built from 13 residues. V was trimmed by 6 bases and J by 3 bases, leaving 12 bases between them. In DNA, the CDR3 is TGTGCCAGCAGCCCGGGACAATTCTACGAGCAGTACTTC. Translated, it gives CASSPGQFYEQYF.

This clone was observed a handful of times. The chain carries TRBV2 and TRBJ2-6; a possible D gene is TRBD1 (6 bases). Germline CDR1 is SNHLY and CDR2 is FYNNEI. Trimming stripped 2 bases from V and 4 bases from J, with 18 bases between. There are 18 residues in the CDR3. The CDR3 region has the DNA TGTGCCAGCAGTGAAATGATGAAAACAGGGACCGGGGCCAACGTCCTGACTTTC. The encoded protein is CASSEMMKTGTGANVLTF.

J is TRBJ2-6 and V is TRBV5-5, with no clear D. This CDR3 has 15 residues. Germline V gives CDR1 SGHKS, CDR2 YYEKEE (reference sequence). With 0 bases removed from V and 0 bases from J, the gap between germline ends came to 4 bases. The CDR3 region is CASSLGSSGANVLTF. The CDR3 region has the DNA TGTGCCAGCAGCTTGGGCAGCTCTGGGGCCAACGTCCTGACTTTC.

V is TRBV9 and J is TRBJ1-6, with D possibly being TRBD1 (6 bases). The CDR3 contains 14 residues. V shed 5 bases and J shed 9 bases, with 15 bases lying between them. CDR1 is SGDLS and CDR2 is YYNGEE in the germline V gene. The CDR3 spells CASSALGGGSPLHF. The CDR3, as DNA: TGTGCCAGCAGTGCATTAGGGGGTGGTTCACCCCTCCACTTT.

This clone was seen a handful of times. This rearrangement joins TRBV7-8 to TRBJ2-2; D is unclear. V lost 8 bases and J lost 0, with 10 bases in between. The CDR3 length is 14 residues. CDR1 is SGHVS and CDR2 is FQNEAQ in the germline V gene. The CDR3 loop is CASGQTTNTGELFF. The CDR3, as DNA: TGTGCCAGCGGGCAGACGACGAACACCGGGGAGCTGTTTTTT.

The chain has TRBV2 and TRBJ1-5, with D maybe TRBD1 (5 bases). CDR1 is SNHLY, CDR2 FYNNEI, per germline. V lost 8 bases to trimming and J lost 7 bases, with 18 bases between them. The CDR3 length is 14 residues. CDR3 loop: CASFTGHAGQPQHF. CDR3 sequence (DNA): TGTGCCAGCTTTACAGGTCATGCCGGGCAGCCCCAGCATTTT.

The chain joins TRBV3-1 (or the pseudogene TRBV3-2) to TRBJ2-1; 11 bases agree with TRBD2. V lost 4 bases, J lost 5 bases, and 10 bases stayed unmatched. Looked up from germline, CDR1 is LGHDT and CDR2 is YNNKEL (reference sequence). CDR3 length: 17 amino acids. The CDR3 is CASSPNGDSGGDNEQFF. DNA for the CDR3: TGTGCCAGCAGCCCCAACGGGGATAGCGGGGGGGACAATGAGCAGTTCTTC.

Here the CDR3 reads CASSQLLLAGGTDTQYF. The CDR3 region has the DNA TGTGCCAGCAGCCAACTATTACTAGCGGGGGGCACAGATACGCAGTATTTT. The J gene is TRBJ2-3, the V gene TRBV14; 11 bases match TRBD2. CDR1 is SGHDN, CDR2 FVKESK, per germline. After removal of 2 bases from V and 1 base from J, the junction contained 5 bases not matched to a gene. The CDR3 has 17 residues.